A single TCR beta chain is shown here with its context. Antigen unknown. These data come from a study of T cells expressing NK-cell markers. The overall study: According to the study, TCR beta repertoires originated from sorted CD3+CD56+NKG2C+, CD3+CD56+NKG2C- and CD3+CD56-NKG2C+ T cells.

CDR1 is KGHSH and CDR2 is LQKENI in the germline V gene. This CDR3 region has 14 residues. Whole-study findings and limits: Dominant NKG2C+ clonotypes accounted for 1.0-7.0% of CD8+ T cells in six or seven donors.

One entry per CDR3 protein, without DNA, is what TCRdb gives after re-calling the 5' RACE reads. The sample spans around 14,000 distinct CDR3 sequences; the ten largest clones claim just under 60%. The V call is TRBV18, the J call TRBJ2-1; TCRdb's D gene call, TRBD1, goes unchecked for lack of DNA. Sequencing was carried out using blood T cells: a sorted CD56 or NKG2C T cell subset, CD4+ or CD8+ T cells, or bulk PBMC T cells (not recorded which). The sequence was obtained from a man aged 18-70 years in good health. Here the CDR3 reads CASSVGQGLNEQFF.